This T cell receptor (beta chain) was documented in a study of cytomegalovirus exposure and HLA in healthy donors. Study-wide points: The study listed under 200 cytomegalovirus-associated TCR beta chains.

V shed 0 bases and J shed 2 bases, with 11 bases lying between them. The CDR3 contains 16 residues. Germline V CDR1 and CDR2: SGHRS, YFSETQ. A multiplex PCR was run with 60 Vbeta primers and 13 Jbeta primers. Data came from immunoSEQ multiplex PCR; TCRdb stores just in-frame clones and leaves some out. The sample shows roughly 120,000 clones, roughly 81% of them seen only once. As for this clone: The antigen is not known.

The sample taken for sequencing was PBMCs. The TCR comes from a woman aged 30 to 39 in good health and CMV-seronegative. The rearrangement links TRBV5-1 to TRBJ2-2, with D unresolved. The CDR3 here is CASSLDPSYNTGELFF. The CDR3 bases are TGCGCCAGCAGCTTGGACCCCAGTTACAACACCGGGGAGCTGTTTTTT. Full variable domain (rest looked up from reference TRBV5-1 and TRBJ2-2): KAGVTQTPRYLIKTRGQQVTLSCSPISGHRSVSWYQQTPGQGLQFLFEYFSETQRNKGNFPGRFSGRQFSNSRSEMNVSTLELGDSALYLCASSLDPSYNTGELFFGEGSRLTVL.